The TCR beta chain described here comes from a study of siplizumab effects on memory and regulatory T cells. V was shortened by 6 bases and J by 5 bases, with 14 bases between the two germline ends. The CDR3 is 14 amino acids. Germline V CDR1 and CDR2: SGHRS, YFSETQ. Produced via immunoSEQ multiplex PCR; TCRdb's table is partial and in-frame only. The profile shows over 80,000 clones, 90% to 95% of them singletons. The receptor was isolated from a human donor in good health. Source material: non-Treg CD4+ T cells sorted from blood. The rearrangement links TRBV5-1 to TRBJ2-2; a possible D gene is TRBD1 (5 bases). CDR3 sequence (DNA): TGCGCCAGCACCCCGTTGGGGCGAACCGGGGAGCTGTTTTTT. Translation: CASTPLGRTGELFF.